This T cell receptor (beta chain) was retrieved from a study of blood T cell repertoires in COVID-19. Study overall: The samples span acute and convalescent COVID-19 from the United States, Italy and Spain. Nucleic acid was either cDNA or gDNA, and it came from T cells, B-cell-depleted T cells, or PBMCs.

How the authors handled the data: Estimates of nucleated cell counts were drawn from the amplification of reference gene primers. Generated by immunoSEQ multiplex PCR, the TCRdb table keeps only in-frame clones and is missing some. Clonal size and the V and J genes are those of that table, whereas D and trimming came from the DNA. The repertoire holds approximately 290,000 clones, with approximately 91% as singletons. J was trimmed by 7 bases and V by 0 bases; bases with no gene match: 11. CDR3 length: 17 amino acids. Per germline, CDR1 SGDLS and CDR2 YYNGEE. The receptor was isolated from a woman aged 60-75 years with acute or convalescent COVID-19. The gene calls are TRBV9 and TRBJ2-1; TRBD2 aligns across 9 bases. The sample consisted of peripheral blood. This CDR3 is CASSVGLRLAGANEQFF. Written as DNA, the CDR3 is TGTGCCAGCAGCGTAGGCTTGAGGTTAGCGGGGGCGAATGAGCAGTTCTTC.